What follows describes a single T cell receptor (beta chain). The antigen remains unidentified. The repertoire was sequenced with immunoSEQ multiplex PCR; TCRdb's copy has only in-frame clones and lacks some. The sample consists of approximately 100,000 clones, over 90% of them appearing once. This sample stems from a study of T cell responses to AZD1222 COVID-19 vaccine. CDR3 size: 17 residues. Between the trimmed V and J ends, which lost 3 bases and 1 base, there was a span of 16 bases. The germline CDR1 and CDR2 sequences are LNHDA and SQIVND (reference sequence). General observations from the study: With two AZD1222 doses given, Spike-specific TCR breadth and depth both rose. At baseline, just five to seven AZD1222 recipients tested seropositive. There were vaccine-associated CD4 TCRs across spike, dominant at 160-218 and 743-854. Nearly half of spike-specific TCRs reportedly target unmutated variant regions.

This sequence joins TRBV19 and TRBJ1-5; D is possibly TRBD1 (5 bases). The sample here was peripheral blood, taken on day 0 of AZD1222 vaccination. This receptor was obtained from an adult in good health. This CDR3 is CASSMARGTLSNQPQHF. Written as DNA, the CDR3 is TGTGCCAGTAGTATGGCTCGGGGGACCCTGAGCAATCAGCCCCAGCATTTT.